This T cell receptor (beta chain) was sequenced for a study of lung T cells in sarcoidosis with Löfgren's syndrome. About the study: Bronchoalveolar lavage fluid in sarcoidosis accumulates CD4+ T cells.

Germline lookup yields CDR1 SGHAT and CDR2 FQNNGV. The CDR3 covers 16 residues. TCRdb passed the reads through MiXCR, listing each CDR3 protein once. The sample shows tens of thousands of distinct CDR3 sequences, around 20% of them seen only once. Comments on this clonotype: Its specificity is not known. Relative to the germline gene, one junction end is altered; a read error may explain this.

Study-wide findings and caveats: Multiple Löfgren's syndrome patients reportedly shared TRAV12-1 and TRBV2 CDR3 motifs.

This sequence was found in a human donor with sarcoidosis (Löfgren's syndrome or another form), or a control subject (not recorded which). The rearrangement links TRBV11-2 to TRBJ1-4, with 9 positions matching TRBD1. Sequences were obtained from CD4+ T cells from PBMCs. CDR3 sequence reads: CARSLSIGTGNEKLFF. The DNA of the CDR3 is TGTGCCCGCAGCTTATCTATTGGGACAGGGAATGAAAAACTGTTTTTT.